The source of this TCR beta chain is a study of T cells in Graves' hyperthyroidism and ophthalmopathy (dated by TCRdb to the late 2010s). A note on the overall study: Peripheral blood was collected at initial diagnosis, before any treatment. TCR V-J signatures able to tell the groups apart were searched for in a discovery cohort of approximately 95 patients, of whom around 43 had Graves' ophthalmopathy and around 56 had stable Graves' hyperthyroidism. Prospective prediction of ophthalmopathy was tested in an independent validation cohort of about 19 hyperthyroidism patients and 17 patients who later progressed to ophthalmopathy. The approximately 100 discovery patients were randomly divided into training and test sets at a 7:3 ratio. The study also compared thyroid tissue and blood T-cell repertoires from more than 5 Graves' hyperthyroidism patients. Once sampling was done, hyperthyroidism patients were given methimazole at a starting dose of 30 mg daily, whereas ophthalmopathy patients were given high-dose intravenous methylprednisolone. TCR Vbeta CDR3 sequencing of roughly 140 peripheral blood samples (approximately 44 ophthalmopathy, 75 or so hyperthyroidism and approximately 17 progressor patients) is reported in the paper.

The TCR beta CDR3 regions were amplified from the RNA transcripts. A first-round RT-PCR of the TCR CDR3 used the HTBI primer set with the Qiagen OneStep RT-PCR kit. The libraries were constructed in a second round of multiplex PCR and then size-selected and purified. Paired-end sequencing of the libraries was performed with 100 bp reads on an Illumina HiSeq2000. As for the original processing: SOAPnuke was used to process the raw data, with reads discarded if the reads contained adapters or uncalled bases, had a mean Phred below 15, or lacked an exact constant-primer or identifier match. High-quality paired reads were merged with COPE v1.2.5, and unique nucleotide sequences were defined as clonotypes. Clonotypes were aligned to IMGT TRBV, TRBD and TRBJ reference segments using MiTCR v1.1. The analysis included only V-J combinations with a frequency above 0.0001, which together covered more than 98% of the repertoires. The TCS score was defined as F50 (clonal expansion) divided by E x V (chaos), with BLOSUM62-based TCRdist calculated between CDR3 peptides within each V-J. Welch's t-statistics and random forest reduced roughly 540 V-J features to 10 to 15, which were used in a naive Bayes classifier (R e1071). TCRdb itself trimmed the public reads at Q25 with fastp, ran MiXCR and retained productive beta chains. Every distinct CDR3 protein forms one entry, paired with its most common genes and DNA. The V and J calls were determined by TCRdb, not by the authors. The sample contains 130,000 to 150,000 distinct CDR3 sequences, around 21% of them found a single time. Of the sample, more than 65% falls within the top ten clones.

Hyperthyroidism patients were newly diagnosed, had a disease duration of under 2 months, and were aged 18 to 65 years. Any patient with an uncontrolled infection, another autoimmune disease, pregnancy or lactation was excluded. Clinical symptoms, serum thyroxine and TRAb, thyroid ultrasound, and orbital computed tomography formed the basis for the diagnoses. Blood from progressor patients was drawn when they were first diagnosed with hyperthyroidism, before any ophthalmopathy symptoms appeared. PBMCs were separated from roughly 9.3 ml of fresh peripheral blood using Ficoll-Paque density gradient centrifugation. Progressor patients were defined as those initially diagnosed with Graves' hyperthyroidism in whom ophthalmopathy developed during follow-up. Total RNA was extracted with Trizol reagent, and quality was checked on an Agilent 2100 Bioanalyzer. Summary of the overall study and its limitations: During validation, the model predicted progression to ophthalmopathy a median of approximately 7 months ahead of onset, with around 70% sensitivity and under 85% specificity. Sample size was not statistically predetermined, and investigators were not blinded to group allocation. Blood samples also contained most of the expanded thyroid clonotypes (frequency above 0.001), which suggests that blood repertoires may reflect thyroid immune responses. In cross-validation, a model built on a 13 V-J signature told ophthalmopathy apart from stable hyperthyroidism with approximately 90% sensitivity and around 83% specificity, and in testing the same model reached 80%/75%.

In its sample, this clonotype was seen a few times. Its antigen has not been determined. No per-base quality is available; no much larger clone lies one base away. The sequenced sample consisted of blood. This TCR came from a woman aged 45-60 years with Graves' hyperthyroidism that later progressed to Graves' ophthalmopathy.

The encoded CDR3 is CASKLGHEQFF. The DNA sequence reads TGTGCCAGCAAATTGGGGCATGAGCAGTTCTTC. The chain employs TRBV28 and TRBJ2-1, and perhaps TRBD1 as D gene, on 5 matching bases. V is clipped by 7 bases and J by 8 bases, and the sequence between their germline boundaries is 9 bases long. From the cysteine through the phenylalanine, the CDR3 covers 11 amino acids. Only the CDR3 region is kept as DNA, spanning 33 bases read in frame from base 1. For CDR1 and CDR2, the germline V gene lists MDHEN and SYDVKM.